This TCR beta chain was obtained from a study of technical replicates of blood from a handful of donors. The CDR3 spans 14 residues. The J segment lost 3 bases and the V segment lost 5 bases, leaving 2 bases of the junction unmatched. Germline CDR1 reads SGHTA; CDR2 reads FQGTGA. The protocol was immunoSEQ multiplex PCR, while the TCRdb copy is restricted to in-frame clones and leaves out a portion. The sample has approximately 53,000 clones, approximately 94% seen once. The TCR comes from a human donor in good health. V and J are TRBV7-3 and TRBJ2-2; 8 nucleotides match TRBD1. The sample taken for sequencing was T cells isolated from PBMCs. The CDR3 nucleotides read TGTGCCAGCAGCGACAGGGGTTACACCGGGGAGCTGTTTTTT. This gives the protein CASSDRGYTGELFF.